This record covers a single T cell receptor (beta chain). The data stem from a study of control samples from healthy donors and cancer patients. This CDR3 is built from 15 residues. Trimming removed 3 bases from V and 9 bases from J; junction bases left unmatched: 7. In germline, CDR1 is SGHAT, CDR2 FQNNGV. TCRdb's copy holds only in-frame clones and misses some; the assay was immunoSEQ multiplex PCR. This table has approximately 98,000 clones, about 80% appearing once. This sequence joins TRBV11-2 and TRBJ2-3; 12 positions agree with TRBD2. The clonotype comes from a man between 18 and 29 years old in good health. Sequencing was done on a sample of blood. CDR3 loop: CASSFSSGGAKTQYF. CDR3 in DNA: TGTGCCAGCAGCTTTTCTAGCGGGGGGGCCAAAACGCAGTATTTT. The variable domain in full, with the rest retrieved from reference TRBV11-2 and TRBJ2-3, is EAGVAQSPRYKIIEKRQSVAFWCNPISGHATLYWYQQILGQGPKLLIQFQNNGVVDDSQLPKDRFSAERLKGVDSTLKIQPAKLEDSAVYLCASSFSSGGAKTQYFGPGTRLTVL.